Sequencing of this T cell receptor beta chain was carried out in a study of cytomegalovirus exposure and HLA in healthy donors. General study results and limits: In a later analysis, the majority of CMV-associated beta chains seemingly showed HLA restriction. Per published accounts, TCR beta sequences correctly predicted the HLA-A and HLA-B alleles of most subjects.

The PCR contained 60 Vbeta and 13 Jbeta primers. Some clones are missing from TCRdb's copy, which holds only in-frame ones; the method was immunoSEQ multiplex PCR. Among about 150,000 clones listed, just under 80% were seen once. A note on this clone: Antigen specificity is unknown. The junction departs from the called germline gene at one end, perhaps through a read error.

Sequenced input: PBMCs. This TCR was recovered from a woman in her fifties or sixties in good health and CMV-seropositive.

DNA of the CDR3: TGTGCCAGCAGACTTGGGGCCAACGGCCTGACTTTC. Residues: CASRLGANGLTF. V is TRBV5-6 and J is TRBJ2-6, with a possible D match to TRBD1 (5 bases). This CDR3 has 12 residues. The germline CDR1 and CDR2 sequences are SGHDT and YYEEEE.